Below, 26 T cell receptor beta chains from the same sample are listed, as sequenced in a study of blood T cell repertoires in COVID-19. The data were produced by immunoSEQ multiplex PCR, yet TCRdb's version contains in-frame clones alone and is incomplete. The data show about 240,000 clones, with roughly 85% seen just once and approximately 5% held by the top ten. The sample was peripheral blood. Receptor source: a man between 45 and 60 years old with COVID-19, enrolled during active disease.

The chain recombines TRBV6-5 with TRBJ2-7, with TRBD1 matching 7 bases. Trimming at V came to 7 bases and at J to 0 bases, leaving 6 bases not matched to a gene. The CDR3 is 14 amino acids. Germline V gives CDR1 MNHEY, CDR2 SVGAGI. The CDR3 nucleotides are TGTGCCAGCAAAAAGACAGGGAGCTCCTACGAGCAGTACTTC. Amino acid sequence: CASKKTGSSYEQYF.

This clone was detected only once. The rearrangement links TRBV6-2 or TRBV6-3 to TRBJ2-4; a possible D gene is TRBD1 (5 bases). CDR1 is MNHEY and CDR2 is SVGEGT in the germline V gene. The germline V and J ends were trimmed by 2 bases and 7 bases, with 12 bases remaining between them. CDR3 length: 14 amino acids. CDR3 sequence (DNA): TGTGCCAGCAGTTACGGGGCAGCGCGGAACATTCAGTACTTC. It codes for CASSYGAARNIQYF.

This clone was seen just once. This chain connects TRBV15 to TRBJ1-5; maybe TRBD1 (5 bases). This CDR3 is built from 15 residues. CDR1 and CDR2 (germline): LNHNV, YYDKDF (reference sequence). V lost 1 base and J lost 9, with 16 bases in between. The CDR3 loop reads CATSRVVDSEWPQHF. The CDR3 DNA sequence: TGTGCCACCAGCAGAGTAGTAGACAGCGAATGGCCCCAGCATTTT. Supplemented by reference TRBV15 and TRBJ1-5, the full variable domain reads DAMVIQNPRYQVTQFGKPVTLSCSQTLNHNVMYWYQQKSSQAPKLLFHYYDKDFNNEADTPDNFQSRRPNTSFCFLDIRSPGLGDTAMYLCATSRVVDSEWPQHFGDGTRLSIL.

The CDR3 protein is CASSKNGGIQETQYF. In DNA, the CDR3 is TGTGCCAGCAGCAAAAACGGGGGGATCCAAGAGACCCAGTACTTC. The J gene is TRBJ2-5, the V gene TRBV7-3, with 7 bases matching TRBD2. The V segment lost 5 bases and the J segment 1 base; nucleotides outside the gene matches: 7. CDR3 size: 15 residues. The V gene's germline CDR1 is SGHTA and CDR2 FQGTGA.

The V call is TRBV27, the J call TRBJ2-1; 9 bases are a match to TRBD1. V shed 7 bases, J shed 6 bases, and the junction held 1 base outside the gene matches. The length of the CDR3 is 12 residues. Germline V CDR1 and CDR2: MNHEY, SMNVEV (reference sequence). CDR3 sequence (DNA): TGTGCCAGCATGGACAGGGGCAATGAGCAGTTCTTC. Protein sequence: CASMDRGNEQFF.

V gene TRBV5-4 combines with J gene TRBJ2-1, with no clear D. V was cut by 3 bases and J by 7 bases, with 11 bases left in between. This CDR3 has 13 amino acids. Germline V gives CDR1 SGHNT, CDR2 YYREEE (reference sequence). In nucleotides, the CDR3 is TGTGCCAGCAGCTCACGAGGCCGTAATGAGCAGTTCTTC. Protein product: CASSSRGRNEQFF.

This clone was counted once. As DNA, the CDR3 is TGTGCCAGCAGCTTAGTCCTAGGGGGCACTAATGAAAAACTGTTTTTT. Its translation: CASSLVLGGTNEKLFF. The genes are TRBV7-8 and TRBJ1-4; 7 bases agree with TRBD1. The CDR3 has 16 amino acids. V trimming: 1 base; J trimming: 2 bases; junction bases outside the gene matches: 4. CDR1 is SGHVS and CDR2 is FQNEAQ in the germline V gene. Combining the CDR3 with reference TRBV7-8 and TRBJ1-4 gives the whole variable domain GAGVSQSPRYKVAKRGQDVALRCDPISGHVSLFWYQQALGQGPEFLTYFQNEAQLDKSGLPSDRFFAERPEGSVSTLKIQRTQQEDSAVYLCASSLVLGGTNEKLFFGSGTQLSVL.

This clone was counted between two and nine times. The V and J genes are TRBV11-2 and TRBJ2-7; 10 bases match TRBD1. CDR1 SGHAT and CDR2 FQNNGV come from the germline V gene. V lost 6 bases, J lost 2 bases, and 7 bases stayed unmatched. This CDR3 has 15 residues. The CDR3 sequence: CASRSSTGGTYEQYF. Written as DNA, the CDR3 is TGTGCCAGCAGATCCTCGACAGGGGGCACCTACGAGCAGTACTTC. Filled out from reference TRBV11-2 and TRBJ2-7, the complete variable domain reads EAGVAQSPRYKIIEKRQSVAFWCNPISGHATLYWYQQILGQGPKLLIQFQNNGVVDDSQLPKDRFSAERLKGVDSTLKIQPAKLEDSAVYLCASRSSTGGTYEQYFGPGTRLTVT.

CDR3 in DNA: TGCGCCAGCAGCTTGGGCGGCAGGGATAATGAAAAACTGTTTTTT. It codes for CASSLGGRDNEKLFF. The chain carries TRBV5-1 and TRBJ1-4, with D perhaps matching TRBD1 (5 bases). Germline V gives CDR1 SGHRS, CDR2 YFSETQ. Deletions cut 0 bases from V and 4 bases from J, with 10 bases between. CDR3 length: 15 residues.

The rearrangement uses TRBV2 and TRBJ2-1; a weak D match, TRBD2 (5 bases). CDR1 SNHLY and CDR2 FYNNEI come from the germline V gene. The V end lost 4 bases, the J end lost 2 bases, and 12 bases lay between the germline ends. CDR3 length: 15 residues. This CDR3 reads CASSAGIGTYNEQFF. The CDR3 DNA reads TGTGCCAGCAGTGCGGGGATTGGGACCTACAATGAGCAGTTCTTC.

The chain has TRBV5-4 and TRBJ2-3, with D perhaps TRBD2 (6 bases). Trimming shortened V by 5 bases and J by 2 bases, and 15 bases separated the two germline ends. The CDR3 sequence is 15 residues long. The V gene's germline CDR1 is SGHNT and CDR2 YYREEE (reference sequence). The CDR3 protein is CASRRTEDYTDTQYF. DNA for the CDR3: TGTGCCAGCAGACGGACGGAGGACTACACAGATACGCAGTATTTT.

The rearrangement uses TRBV7-2 and TRBJ2-3, with TRBD1 as a possible D gene (7 bases). There are 14 residues in the CDR3. The germline CDR1 and CDR2 sequences are SGHTA and FQGNSA. Trimming took 3 bases from V and 5 from J, leaving 12 bases between them. In nucleotides, the CDR3 is TGTGCCAGCAGCTTTGGAGGGGGCGAAGATACGCAGTATTTT. Translation: CASSFGGGEDTQYF.

The chain couples TRBV5-4 to TRBJ2-5, with D possibly being TRBD1 (6 bases). The CDR3 contains 14 residues. Germline-derived CDR1 and CDR2 are SGHNT and YYREEE (reference sequence). The germline V and J ends were trimmed by 0 bases and 5 bases, with 11 bases remaining between them. In DNA, the CDR3 is TGTGCCAGCAGCTTGGACAGGGTGGGTGAGACCCAGTACTTC. Protein product: CASSLDRVGETQYF.

This clone was picked up a small number of times. The chain couples TRBV5-6 to TRBJ1-6; possibly TRBD1 for D (6 bases). The V and J ends lost 3 bases and 2 bases respectively, with 15 bases between them. There are 17 residues in the CDR3. CDR1 is SGHDT and CDR2 is YYEEEE in the germline V gene. DNA of the CDR3: TGTGCCAGCAGCTCGTGGGCAGGGGACCCCTATAATTCACCCCTCCACTTT. Translation: CASSSWAGDPYNSPLHF.

The chain joins TRBV5-5 to TRBJ2-2, with 10 bases identical to TRBD1. Germline loops: CDR1 SGHKS, CDR2 YYEKEE (reference sequence). V shed 3 bases, J shed 2 bases, and the junction held 4 bases outside the gene matches. The CDR3 is made up of 16 amino acids. The CDR3 sequence: CASSSGTGVNTGELFF. The DNA of the CDR3 is TGTGCCAGCAGCTCCGGGACAGGGGTAAACACCGGGGAGCTGTTTTTT.

The V call is TRBV15, the J call TRBJ2-7; 8 positions agree with TRBD1. The junction had 14 bases not matched to a gene; V was cut back by 0 bases and J by 4 bases. Germline lookup yields CDR1 LNHNV and CDR2 YYDKDF (reference sequence). This CDR3 has 18 residues. In nucleotides, the CDR3 is TGTGCCACCAGCAGAGACGGCCGGACAGGGAAACTCTCATACGAGCAGTACTTC. Translated, it gives CATSRDGRTGKLSYEQYF.

V usage is TRBV9 and J usage is TRBJ1-1, with D possibly TRBD1 on 6 matching bases. The CDR3 contains 13 residues. Between the trimmed V and J ends, which lost 9 bases and 3 bases, there was a span of 15 bases. Germline V gene lookup returns CDR1 SGDLS and CDR2 YYNGEE. DNA for the CDR3: TGTGCCACCAACAGGGAAAGGGACACTGAAGCTTTCTTT. It yields the protein CATNRERDTEAFF.

This chain connects TRBV3-1 (or the pseudogene TRBV3-2) to TRBJ2-1, with 9 bases aligning to TRBD1. Germline-derived CDR1 and CDR2 are LGHDT and YNNKEL (reference sequence). V was pared by 3 bases and J by 5 bases, with 11 bases of the junction left unmatched. CDR3 length: 17 amino acids. CDR3 sequence reads: CASSQVAGTGLDNEQFF. The DNA for the CDR3 is TGTGCCAGCAGCCAGGTGGCCGGGACAGGGTTGGACAATGAGCAGTTCTTC.

The genes are TRBV19 and TRBJ1-5; a weak D match, TRBD1 (5 bases). In germline, CDR1 is LNHDA, CDR2 SQIVND (reference sequence). CDR3 size: 15 residues. With 5 bases removed from V and 0 bases from J, the gap between germline ends came to 11 bases. The CDR3, as DNA: TGTGCCAGTAGTCCACAGGCGTTTAGCAATCAGCCCCAGCATTTT. This encodes CASSPQAFSNQPQHF.

The chain couples TRBV2 to TRBJ2-2; D perhaps matches TRBD2 (5 bases). The V end was cut by 7 bases, the J end by 7 bases, with 13 bases between. The CDR3 length is 13 residues. CDR1 SNHLY and CDR2 FYNNEI come from the germline V gene. The CDR3 bases are TGTGCCAGCACTGACTATCAGGTCGGGGAGCTGTTTTTT. This encodes CASTDYQVGELFF.

The chain recombines TRBV6-2 or TRBV6-3 with TRBJ2-2; TRBD1 might be the D (7 bases). Germline lookup yields CDR1 MNHEY and CDR2 SVGEGT. There are 15 residues in the CDR3. V was shortened by 9 bases and J by 3 bases, with 17 bases between the two germline ends. The CDR3 region is CASSRETGYTGELFF. Written as DNA, the CDR3 is TGTGCCAGTAGTCGGGAGACAGGGTACACCGGGGAGCTGTTTTTT.

The chain uses TRBV7-6 and TRBJ1-5; 8 nucleotides agree with TRBD1. CDR3 length: 15 amino acids. CDR1 and CDR2 from the germline V gene are SGHVS and FNYEAQ. Trimming at V came to 6 bases and at J to 3 bases, leaving 7 bases not matched to a gene. CDR3: CASSIGQGPNQPQHF. In nucleotides, the CDR3 is TGTGCCAGCAGTATAGGACAGGGCCCCAATCAGCCCCAGCATTTT.

The chain uses TRBV5-4 and TRBJ2-1; 12 positions match TRBD2. The CDR3 totals 19 residues. Germline lookup yields CDR1 SGHNT and CDR2 YYREEE (reference sequence). The trim removed 4 bases at V and 0 bases at J, leaving 11 bases unmatched. CDR3 DNA sequence: TGTGCCAGCAGCCCCCGAGGACTAGCGGGGCGTAGCTCCTACAATGAGCAGTTCTTC. Translation: CASSPRGLAGRSSYNEQFF.

V usage is TRBV2 and J usage is TRBJ1-6, with TRBD1 matching 7 bases. V was clipped by 8 bases and J by 6 bases; unmatched bases: 4. The CDR3 runs 13 residues. Germline CDR1 SNHLY, CDR2 FYNNEI. The CDR3 loop is CASAGQINSPLHF. The CDR3 DNA reads as TGTGCCAGCGCGGGACAGATTAATTCACCCCTCCACTTT.

This clone occurred a few times. The rearrangement uses TRBV3-1 (or the pseudogene TRBV3-2) and TRBJ2-7; 9 nucleotides align to TRBD2. The CDR3 has 15 residues. V trimming: 1 base; J trimming: 3 bases; junction bases outside the gene matches: 4. The germline CDR1 and CDR2 sequences are LGHDT and YNNKEL (reference sequence). CDR3 bases: TGTGCCAGCAGCCAAGGATCTAGCGGGGTCTACGAGCAGTACTTC. Its translation: CASSQGSSGVYEQYF.

The V gene is TRBV7-6, the J gene TRBJ2-3; possibly TRBD2 for D (5 bases). Germline CDR1 is SGHVS and CDR2 is FNYEAQ. There are 16 residues in the CDR3. Trimming removed 5 bases at V and 1 base at J, with 16 bases between. CDR3 DNA sequence: TGTGCCAGCAGCCAAAGAGAGGGAACGGGCACAGATACGCAGTATTTT. Translated: CASSQREGTGTDTQYF. The entire variable domain, with the rest obtained from reference TRBV7-6 and TRBJ2-3, is as follows: GAGVSQSPRYKVTKRGQDVALRCDPISGHVSLYWYRQALGQGPEFLTYFNYEAQQDKSGLPNDRFSAERPEGSISTLTIQRTEQRDSAMYRCASSQREGTGTDTQYFGPGTRLTVL.